Presented here are 2 T cell receptor beta chains from one specimen sequenced in a study of shared clonotypes between healthy human individuals. Some clones are missing from TCRdb's copy, which holds only in-frame ones; the method was immunoSEQ multiplex PCR. This table holds millions of clones, more than 80% found once. The sample taken for sequencing was naive CD4+ T cells from PBMCs. Subset denoted: CD45RA+ positively selected. These receptors were collected from a man between 18 and 29 years old in good health. Some clones in this sample may be carry-over from other donors' samples.

This chain connects TRBV5-1 to TRBJ2-5; 11 bases line up with TRBD2. This CDR3 is built from 14 residues. The V gene's germline CDR1 is SGHRS and CDR2 YFSETQ. This CDR3 reads CATNDIAGGETQYF. In DNA, the CDR3 is TGCGCTACAAATGACATAGCGGGAGGGGAGACCCAGTACTTC.

This clone was counted between two and nine times. Other DNA variants within this sample encode the same CDR3. V and J are TRBV27 and TRBJ2-3; D ambiguous. Looked up from germline, CDR1 is MNHEY and CDR2 is SMNVEV (reference sequence). The V end lost 5 bases, the J end lost 0 bases, and 3 bases lay between the germline ends. There are 12 residues in the CDR3. The chain's CDR3 is CASSPSTDTQYF. As DNA, the CDR3 is TGTGCCAGCAGTCCGAGCACAGATACGCAGTATTTT.